This T cell receptor beta chain emerged from a study of T cells in women clearing cervical HPV infection. Study at large: Cases' blood sampling followed lesion detection by median approximately 150 days (90 to 200).

The CDR3 has 11 residues. Germline CDR1 reads SEHNR; CDR2 reads FQNEAQ (reference sequence). All donors had a single incident cervical HPV16 infection, not prevalent. Produced via immunoSEQ multiplex PCR; TCRdb's table is partial and in-frame only. Its clone listing holds 30,000 to 35,000 clones. In the case of this clone: The read ends 3 residues early relative to the CDR3; the germline J gene fills the gap. In the same sample, other DNA sequences code for this CDR3.

Material for sequencing was blood buffy coat. The genes are TRBV7-9 and TRBJ1-2; no clear D gene. This sequence originates from a woman between 18 and 70 years old with a cervical HPV16 infection that either progressed to CIN3+ or cleared (not recorded which). The chain's CDR3 is CASSPNMAYTF. The sequenced CDR3 bases are TGTGCCAGTAGCCCAAACATGGCC.